This T cell receptor (beta chain) came from a study of T-cell reconstitution after alpha-beta-depleted transplantation in children. This CDR3 contains 14 residues. The V segment lost 1 base and the J segment 6 bases; nucleotides outside the gene matches: 6. Germline V gene sequence: CDR1 DFQATT, CDR2 SNEGSKA (reference sequence). This clonotype has ten or more counts. Unique molecular identifiers were incorporated during preparation of the TCRbeta library. TCRdb reprocessed the PCR reads via MiXCR and lists one record per CDR3 protein. The sample records some 400,000 distinct CDR3 sequences, 20% being singletons.

The sequence was collected from a human donor who donated a stem cell graft to a child with acute myeloid leukemia. The source was PBMCs from the stem cell graft donor, collected from the stem cell graft. The rearrangement joins TRBV20-1 to TRBJ2-1, with 7 bases matching TRBD2. The CDR3 sequence is CSARGGGPFNEQFF. CDR3 DNA sequence: TGCAGTGCTAGAGGGGGAGGGCCCTTCAATGAGCAGTTCTTC.